The clone carrying this T cell receptor beta chain is labeled medium-sized. Its antigen remains unidentified. Autoimmunity was present in every CD3G-deficient patient, worse in two. Regulatory (CD25-high CD127-low) and conventional (CD25-low CD127-high) CD4+ T cells were sorted separately. Amplification used 52 TRBV primers and 13 TRBJ primers. The assay was immunoSEQ multiplex PCR, and TCRdb's table has in-frame clones only and misses some. The sample has 30,000 to 40,000 clones, over 75% seen once. This sample is part of a study of regulatory T cells. Study-wide points: Hydrophobic residues at CDR3 positions 6 and 7 were enriched in conventional CD4+ T cells of CD3G-deficient patients. In patients, unique TRB V-J pairs were restricted and V/J usage skewed, especially in Tregs.

Germline CDR1 and CDR2: SGHRS and YFSETQ. The CDR3 covers 14 residues. The ends lost 7 bases at V and 5 bases at J; junction bases unmatched: 11. The chain carries TRBV5-1 and TRBJ2-5, with TRBD1 identical over 7 bases. The sequenced material came from conventional CD4+ T cells sorted from blood. This TCR derives from a young adult with CD3G deficiency. CDR3 bases: TGCGCCAGCGCCGGGACAGTTCAAGGGGAGACCCAGTACTTC. Translation: CASAGTVQGETQYF.